The subject of this entry is one TCR beta chain. This entry belongs to a study of blood T cell repertoires in COVID-19. The ends were cut back, 0 bases at V and 2 bases at J, with 11 bases in the middle. This CDR3 is 16 amino acids long. Germline V lookup: CDR1 MGHRA, CDR2 YSYEKL. Measured with immunoSEQ multiplex PCR; TCRdb has only the in-frame clones, and not every one. The table records roughly 200,000 clones, roughly 80% of them present only once. This TCR came from a woman aged 40 to 50 with COVID-19, enrolled during active disease. The material sequenced was peripheral blood. The V call is TRBV4-1, the J call TRBJ1-3; D unclear. Here the CDR3 reads CASSQDRSTTGNTIYF. The CDR3 region has the DNA TGCGCCAGCAGCCAAGATCGATCGACAACTGGAAACACCATATATTTT.